What follows is one T cell receptor beta chain and its context. The clone's antigen remains unknown. No much larger clonotype is one base removed from it; base qualities were not supplied. Using the immunoSEQ hsTCRbeta Kit, TCR beta CDR3 regions were sequenced from DNA. The original pipeline was this. The ImmunoSEQ Analyzer was used to analyse the TCR sequencing data. T cell clonality was defined as 1 minus Pielou's evenness computed on productive rearrangements. T cell diversity was measured with the inverse Simpson index on productive templates. T cell density was expressed as TCR beta template counts normalized to usable DNA, with usable DNA estimated by amplifying and sequencing housekeeping genes. Two-sided Kruskal-Wallis tests were used to compare TCR metrics between histologic stages. TCRdb provides this immuneACCESS table in a form limited to in-frame rearrangements. Some clones are lacking; in checked studies, under half of them reflect an unresolved V gene, and why the rest are absent is not known. Clonal size and the V and J genes are those of that table, whereas D and trimming came from the DNA. The sample has more than 4,000 clones on record, over 75% of them singletons. The ten biggest clones cover around 9% of the sample.

These data come from a study of immune evolution from preneoplasia to lung adenocarcinoma (dated by TCRdb to the early 2020s). A note on the overall study: Immune contexture across lung adenocarcinoma precursors and invasive adenocarcinoma was profiled using immune gene expression, TCR sequencing and multiplex immunofluorescence. According to the study, around 100 samples were used for TCR sequencing. Class I HLA alleles were inferred from exome data with POLYSOLVER, and allele-specific HLA loss was detected with LOHHLA. Resected precursor lesions (AAH, AIS, MIA) and invasive adenocarcinomas were each compared against paired morphologically normal lung tissue. Sample size was determined by specimen availability and not by a prior power calculation. A total of some 51 patients contributed TCR sequencing data. The immune data were combined with whole exome sequencing and methylation data from the same cohort of nodules. The overall cohort comprised about 57 patients with pulmonary nodules who underwent surgical resection. General study outcomes and caveats: The findings were based on association rather than direct causation, and larger cohorts with long-term follow-up and longitudinal biopsies were deemed needed. The highest top T cell clone frequencies were observed in normal lung, and a progressive decrease in top T cell clone frequencies appeared to occur from AAH through AIS, MIA and invasive adenocarcinoma. Because all patients were from Japan and China, applicability to Western populations was uncertain. The highest clonality was observed in normal lung, whereas higher T cell density and diversity but lower clonality appeared to be present in later-stage lesions.

Resection was performed on patients in Japan or China between the mid-2010s and the late 2010s. Two lung cancer pathologists independently confirmed the histologic diagnosis of each case on H&E slides. DNA was isolated from FFPE tissue using the AllPrep DNA/RNA FFPE Kit. V and J lose 1 base and 7 bases, and a span of 9 bases separates them. From the cysteine through the phenylalanine, the CDR3 covers 14 amino acids. Only the CDR3 DNA stays, 42 bases, in frame from base 1. Via the germline V gene, CDR1 is SGDLS and CDR2 YYNGEE. The sample consisted of FFPE adjacent normal lung tissue. This sequence uses TRBV9 and TRBJ1-6, with the D gene too uncertain to name. The TCR sequence derives from a person aged 55 to 79 with lung adenocarcinoma. The DNA sequence is given as TGTGCCAGCAGCGTAACGGGTCGCAATTCACCCCTCCACTTT. This is translated as CASSVTGRNSPLHF.